This TCR beta chain was captured in a study of T cell responses to AZD1222 COVID-19 vaccine. General study results and limits: Elevations in Spike-specific TCR breadth and depth followed administration of two AZD1222 doses. In all cases, repertoires were sampled only after the peak T cell response. Most donors were white British and more were female, and clonal diversity was possibly underestimated. Regions left unmutated in variants are reportedly the target of nearly half of spike-specific TCRs.

Profiled with immunoSEQ multiplex PCR; TCRdb holds only in-frame clones, not every one. The data contain tens of thousands of clones, around nine tenths of them singletons. V dropped 6 bases and J dropped 0; count of bases not matched to a gene: 7. This CDR3 region has 15 residues. The germline V gene has CDR1 MDHEN and CDR2 SYDVKM. About this clone: What it binds is not known.

This sequence joins TRBV28 and TRBJ1-2; 7 nucleotides align to TRBD1. This clonotype was sampled from an adult in good health. This specimen consisted of peripheral blood, obtained on day 0 of MenACWY control vaccination. The CDR3 reads CASSSPQGANYGYTF. The CDR3 coding sequence is TGTGCCAGCAGCTCCCCTCAGGGGGCTAACTATGGCTACACCTTC.